What follows are 23 T cell receptor beta chains derived from one specimen sequenced in a study of blood T cell repertoires in COVID-19. This table comes from immunoSEQ multiplex PCR, and its TCRdb copy is limited to in-frame clones, with some not included. Of around 78,000 clones in the sample, 75% to 90% were seen once. The specimen was PBMCs or T cells enriched from blood (not recorded which). These TCRs come from a woman aged 45-60 years with acute COVID-19.

The chain combines TRBV25-1 with TRBJ1-4, with a weak D call TRBD1 (5 bases). This CDR3 is 12 amino acids long. The V gene lost 11 bases and the J gene lost 8 bases, with 15 bases spanning the gap. Per germline, CDR1 MGHDK and CDR2 SYGVNS. The CDR3 protein is CASQEMGEKLFF. Written as DNA, the CDR3 is TGTGCCTCACAGGAGATGGGAGAAAAACTGTTTTTT.

The CDR3, as DNA: TGTGCCAGCAGCCTCCGGGACAGGGACTCACCCCTCCACTTT. It specifies CASSLRDRDSPLHF. The chain recombines TRBV7-6 with TRBJ1-6, with 9 bases that match TRBD1. Trimming took 5 bases from V and 10 from J; bases not matched to a gene: 6. CDR1 is SGHVS, CDR2 FNYEAQ, per germline. The CDR3 runs to 14 residues.

The gene calls are TRBV7-2 and TRBJ1-3; D not resolved. Germline lookup yields CDR1 SGHTA and CDR2 FQGNSA. V lost 3 bases and J lost 0, with 9 bases in between. This CDR3 comprises 15 residues. The CDR3 bases are TGTGCCAGCAGCTTTTTCCGTTACTCTGGAAACACCATATATTTT. This encodes CASSFFRYSGNTIYF.

This clone was picked up a small number of times. The rearrangement uses TRBV6-1 and TRBJ2-7, with 9 bases lining up with TRBD1. The CDR3 has 15 amino acids. V lost 3 bases to trimming and J lost 8 bases; unmatched junction nucleotides: 11. Germline V gene lookup returns CDR1 MNHNS and CDR2 SASEGT. CDR3 DNA sequence: TGTGCCAGCAGTGAGGAGACAGGGGGACCTACGAAGCAGTACTTC. It translates to CASSEETGGPTKQYF.

V is TRBV29-1 and J is TRBJ1-2; D is possibly TRBD1 (5 bases). The CDR3 sequence is 14 residues long. Trimming took 1 base from V and 6 from J, leaving 15 bases between them. Germline V gives CDR1 SQVTM, CDR2 ANQGSEA. CDR3 sequence (DNA): TGCAGCGTTGAAGGCCCCCTAGGGGCGAATGGCTACACCTTC. Protein sequence: CSVEGPLGANGYTF.

The chain combines TRBV30 with TRBJ1-2; D might be TRBD1 (5 bases). The CDR3 has 14 residues. V was pared by 4 bases and J by 3 bases, with 15 bases between. Germline CDR1 GTSNPN, CDR2 SVGIG (reference sequence). This CDR3 reads CAWTIDSKHYGYTF. The CDR3 DNA follows: TGTGCCTGGACCATCGACAGCAAGCACTATGGCTACACCTTC.

The V call is TRBV5-4, the J call TRBJ2-7, with D perhaps TRBD2 (6 bases). V was pared by 2 bases and J by 2 bases, with 11 bases between. The CDR3 runs to 14 residues. Germline CDR1 is SGHNT and CDR2 is YYREEE (reference sequence). The CDR3 nucleotides read TGTGCCAGCAGCTTATTCGGGGGTACCTACGAGCAGTACTTC. Its translation: CASSLFGGTYEQYF.

This chain uses TRBV5-8 with TRBJ1-1; 7 bases match TRBD1. CDR3 length equals 15 residues. V was clipped by 4 bases and J by 0 bases; unmatched bases: 6. The germline CDR1 and CDR2 sequences are SGHTS and YDEGEE. The chain's CDR3 is CASSKYRGMNTEAFF. The CDR3 DNA reads TGTGCCAGCAGCAAATACAGGGGCATGAACACTGAAGCTTTCTTT.

The rearrangement joins TRBV7-2 to TRBJ1-1; 9 nucleotides line up with TRBD1. The CDR3 runs 13 residues. The ends lost 6 bases at V and 4 bases at J; junction bases unmatched: 3. Germline loops: CDR1 SGHTA, CDR2 FQGNSA. The CDR3 sequence: CASRDRGITEAFF. In nucleotides, the CDR3 is TGTGCCAGCAGGGACAGGGGCATCACTGAAGCTTTCTTT.

The count of this clone is one. The chain combines TRBV7-2 with TRBJ2-7; 8 nucleotides match TRBD1. After removal of 1 base from V and 2 bases from J, the junction contained 4 bases not matched to a gene. This CDR3 has 15 amino acids. The germline V gene has CDR1 SGHTA and CDR2 FQGNSA. This CDR3 is CASSLVGDRTYEQYF. The CDR3 DNA reads TGTGCCAGCAGCTTAGTGGGGGACAGGACCTACGAGCAGTACTTC.

V and J are TRBV2 and TRBJ2-1; 8 bases fit TRBD2. Looked up from germline, CDR1 is SNHLY and CDR2 is FYNNEI. CDR3 size: 13 residues. The V and J ends lost 7 bases and 11 bases, in that order; junction bases with no gene match: 10. The CDR3 protein is CASTGTSDSQQFF. DNA of the CDR3: TGTGCCAGCACCGGGACTAGTGACAGCCAGCAGTTCTTC.

The V gene is TRBV11-2, the J gene TRBJ2-1, with TRBD2 matching over 8 bases. The V and J ends lost 6 bases and 7 bases, in that order; junction bases with no gene match: 5. The CDR3 sequence is 13 residues long. Per the germline V gene, CDR1 is SGHAT and CDR2 is FQNNGV. CDR3: CASRPGLENEQFF. CDR3 nucleotide sequence: TGTGCCAGCAGGCCGGGACTAGAGAATGAGCAGTTCTTC. The full variable domain, completed using reference TRBV11-2 and TRBJ2-1, is EAGVAQSPRYKIIEKRQSVAFWCNPISGHATLYWYQQILGQGPKLLIQFQNNGVVDDSQLPKDRFSAERLKGVDSTLKIQPAKLEDSAVYLCASRPGLENEQFFGPGTRLTVL.

V and J are TRBV29-1 and TRBJ1-5, with 9 bases aligning to TRBD1. Germline CDR1 SQVTM, CDR2 ANQGSEA. J lost 4 bases, V lost 7 bases, and 8 bases had no gene match. CDR3 size: 14 residues. CDR3 loop: CSAGTGLANQPQHF. CDR3 DNA sequence: TGCAGCGCCGGGACAGGGCTCGCTAATCAGCCCCAGCATTTT.

The chain has TRBV12-5 and TRBJ2-3, with TRBD2 identical over 10 bases. CDR3 length: 16 amino acids. Germline trimming cut 1 base from V and 5 bases from J; bases unmatched to any gene: 6. Germline loops: CDR1 LGHNT, CDR2 FRNRAP. CDR3: CASGLALAGVGDTQYF. CDR3 nucleotide sequence: TGTGCTAGTGGTTTGGCTCTAGCGGGAGTAGGAGATACGCAGTATTTT.

The chain employs TRBV7-9 and TRBJ1-2; perhaps TRBD1 as D (5 bases). This CDR3 region has 15 residues. Trimming removed 5 bases at V and 5 bases at J, with 18 bases between. Germline values: CDR1 SEHNR, CDR2 FQNEAQ (reference sequence). CDR3 nucleotide sequence: TGTGCCAGCAGCCCCGGAGGGGAATTAGGGTATGGCTACACCTTC. Amino acid sequence: CASSPGGELGYGYTF.

The chain couples TRBV11-3 to TRBJ2-3; D ambiguous. With 2 bases removed from V and 7 bases from J, the gap between germline ends came to 13 bases. This CDR3 is 14 amino acids long. Germline CDR1 is SGHNT and CDR2 is YENEEA. CDR3 in DNA: TGTGCCAGCAGCTTAAACTCGCGGAAAAATACGCAGTATTTT. Translated, it gives CASSLNSRKNTQYF.

This clone came up once. V usage is TRBV5-6 and J usage is TRBJ2-7; 8 bases fit TRBD2. In germline, CDR1 is SGHDT, CDR2 YYEEEE. The V gene end was trimmed by 6 bases and the J gene end by 5 bases; junction bases not matched to a gene: 13. This CDR3 is built from 15 residues. The CDR3: CASTTTGTSVNEQYF. Here the CDR3 DNA reads TGTGCCAGCACCACAACCGGGACTAGTGTTAACGAGCAGTACTTC. Looking up the rest from reference TRBV5-6 and TRBJ2-7 gives the full variable domain: DAGVTQSPTHLIKTRGQQVTLRCSPKSGHDTVSWYQQALGQGPQFIFQYYEEEERQRGNFPDRFSGHQFPNYSSELNVNALLLGDSALYLCASTTTGTSVNEQYFGPGTRLTVT.

V and J are TRBV12-3 or TRBV12-4 and TRBJ1-1; a possible D gene is TRBD1 (5 bases). The V gene lost 8 bases and the J gene lost 4 bases, with 14 bases spanning the gap. The CDR3 spans 13 residues. CDR3 sequence (DNA): TGTGCCAGCGAACGAGGGAGGGGCACTGAAGCTTTCTTT. Amino acids: CASERGRGTEAFF.

The V gene is TRBV2, the J gene TRBJ2-7; 7 nucleotides align to TRBD2. The V segment lost 4 bases and the J segment 0 bases; nucleotides outside the gene matches: 6. Per germline, CDR1 SNHLY and CDR2 FYNNEI. CDR3 length: 15 amino acids. CDR3 loop: CASSGSGALSYEQYF. In nucleotides, the CDR3 is TGTGCCAGCAGTGGGAGCGGGGCTCTCTCCTACGAGCAGTACTTC.

The chain joins TRBV2 to TRBJ2-2; no definite D call. Germline assignment: CDR1 SNHLY and CDR2 FYNNEI. This CDR3 is built from 13 residues. The V gene lost 3 bases and the J gene lost 13 bases, with 15 bases spanning the gap. CDR3 DNA sequence: TGTGCCAGCAGTGACGGTCCCGTCGGTGGGCTGTTTTTT. It specifies CASSDGPVGGLFF.

The gene calls are TRBV12-3 or TRBV12-4 and TRBJ1-1; the D is unclear. The V end lost 2 bases, the J end lost 2 bases, and 6 bases lay between the germline ends. This CDR3 spans 13 amino acids. The chain's CDR3 is CASSLNPNTEAFF. In DNA, the CDR3 is TGTGCCAGCAGTTTAAATCCAAACACTGAAGCTTTCTTT.

This clone has just a few counts. This same CDR3 is encoded by further DNA sequences in the sample. The chain uses TRBV19 and TRBJ2-7; a possible D gene is TRBD1 (5 bases). The CDR3 is 14 residues long. V lost 1 base and J lost 4, with 11 bases in between. Germline V lookup: CDR1 LNHDA, CDR2 SQIVND (reference sequence). The CDR3 DNA is TGTGCCAGTAGTATAGGGGCAGGGTCGTACGAGCAGTACTTC. Translation: CASSIGAGSYEQYF.

The sample holds a few counts of this clone. The rearrangement links TRBV7-6 to TRBJ1-3; a possible D gene is TRBD1 (6 bases). The CDR3 length is 15 residues. The V end was cut by 2 bases, the J end by 4 bases, with 12 bases between. The germline gives CDR1 SGHVS, CDR2 FNYEAQ. The CDR3 coding sequence is TGTGCCAGCAGCTTAAATACAGGGACAGGAAACACCATATATTTT. Translating it yields CASSLNTGTGNTIYF. Full variable domain (outside the CDR3, taken from reference TRBV7-6 and TRBJ1-3): GAGVSQSPRYKVTKRGQDVALRCDPISGHVSLYWYRQALGQGPEFLTYFNYEAQQDKSGLPNDRFSAERPEGSISTLTIQRTEQRDSAMYRCASSLNTGTGNTIYFGEGSWLTVV.